Listed below are T cell receptor beta chains from one sample, sequenced in a study of cytomegalovirus exposure and HLA in healthy donors. Profiling relied on immunoSEQ multiplex PCR, and the TCRdb table lists in-frame clones only, not all of them. This table has some 90,000 clones, over 70% appearing once. Specimen: PBMCs. Source of these receptors: a boy younger than 18 in good health and CMV-seronegative. The CDR3 runs from the conserved cysteine through the conserved F or W. The order of the fields is J gene, clone size, V gene, D gene, CDR3 protein, CDR3 DNA. A D gene is named only where the DNA matches it firmly. Clone size appears in some rows only: once, few, many, or a class for an expanded clone.

j_gene: TRBJ2-1; abundance: .; v_gene: TRBV5-4; d_gene: .; CDR3aa: CASSLVGGINEQFF; CDR3nt: TGTGCCAGCAGCCTCGTCGGGGGAATAAATGAGCAGTTCTTC
j_gene: TRBJ2-5; abundance: .; v_gene: TRBV7-3; d_gene: TRBD2; CDR3aa: CASSLGVRGVQETQYF; CDR3nt: TGTGCCAGCAGCTTAGGGGTGCGGGGGGTCCAAGAGACCCAGTACTTC
j_gene: TRBJ1-1; abundance: .; v_gene: TRBV2; d_gene: TRBD1; CDR3aa: CASTEDRLYTEAFF; CDR3nt: TGTGCCAGCACCGAGGACAGGTTGTACACTGAAGCTTTCTTT
j_gene: TRBJ2-3; abundance: .; v_gene: TRBV19; d_gene: TRBD2; CDR3aa: CASSRPQGLAGAFSTDTQYF; CDR3nt: TGTGCCAGTAGTAGACCCCAAGGACTAGCGGGGGCCTTTAGCACAGATACGCAGTATTTT
j_gene: TRBJ1-5; abundance: .; v_gene: TRBV7-9; d_gene: TRBD1; CDR3aa: CASRSGQGAGEPQHF; CDR3nt: TGTGCCAGCAGGTCGGGACAGGGGGCTGGGGAGCCCCAGCATTTT
j_gene: TRBJ1-4; abundance: few; v_gene: TRBV4-1; d_gene: .; CDR3aa: CASSPTFPAGDAEKLFF; CDR3nt: TGCGCCAGCAGCCCCACATTTCCCGCAGGGGATGCCGAAAAACTGTTTTTT
j_gene: TRBJ2-5; abundance: .; v_gene: TRBV6-5; d_gene: .; CDR3aa: CATSNGGGREEQYF; CDR3nt: TGTGCCACATCGAATGGAGGTGGCCGCGAGGAGCAGTACTTC
j_gene: TRBJ1-1; abundance: .; v_gene: TRBV7-2; d_gene: TRBD1; CDR3aa: CASSFTGGPNTEAFF; CDR3nt: TGTGCCAGCAGCTTTACAGGGGGGCCGAACACTGAAGCTTTCTTT
j_gene: TRBJ2-1; abundance: few; v_gene: TRBV4-3; d_gene: .; CDR3aa: CASSQDSGINEQFF; CDR3nt: TGCGCCAGCAGCCAAGATTCGGGAATCAATGAGCAGTTCTTC
j_gene: TRBJ1-2; abundance: .; v_gene: TRBV29-1; d_gene: .; CDR3aa: CSVVAGTTYGYTF; CDR3nt: TGCAGCGTTGTAGCCGGGACAACCTATGGCTACACCTTC
j_gene: TRBJ2-2; abundance: .; v_gene: TRBV6-1; d_gene: TRBD1; CDR3aa: CARLQGVGAGELFF; CDR3nt: TGTGCCAGATTACAGGGGGTTGGGGCCGGGGAGCTGTTTTTT
j_gene: TRBJ2-1; abundance: few; v_gene: TRBV18; d_gene: TRBD2; CDR3aa: CASSPTSGDYNEQFF; CDR3nt: TGTGCCAGCTCACCAACTAGCGGGGACTACAATGAGCAGTTCTTC
j_gene: TRBJ1-4; abundance: .; v_gene: TRBV7-9; d_gene: .; CDR3aa: CASSSGLANEKLFF; CDR3nt: TGTGCCAGCAGCTCAGGGCTGGCTAATGAAAAACTGTTTTTT
j_gene: TRBJ1-3; abundance: .; v_gene: TRBV29-1; d_gene: .; CDR3aa: CSVVEGMAGNTIYF; CDR3nt: TGCAGCGTTGTGGAGGGAATGGCTGGAAACACCATATATTTT
j_gene: TRBJ1-2; abundance: .; v_gene: TRBV28; d_gene: .; CDR3aa: CASSLRQKIYGYTF; CDR3nt: TGTGCCAGCAGTTTACGACAGAAGATCTATGGCTACACCTTC
j_gene: TRBJ1-2; abundance: once; v_gene: TRBV21-1; d_gene: .; CDR3aa: CAGNRDREPNYGYTF; CDR3nt: TGTGCCGGGAACCGGGACAGGGAGCCCAACTATGGCTACACCTTC
j_gene: TRBJ2-3; abundance: .; v_gene: TRBV7-2; d_gene: TRBD2; CDR3aa: CASSPTSGQDTQYF; CDR3nt: TGTGCCAGCAGCCCCACTAGCGGGCAGGATACGCAGTATTTT
j_gene: TRBJ2-7; abundance: .; v_gene: TRBV29-1; d_gene: TRBD1; CDR3aa: CSVEVMGQAYEQYF; CDR3nt: TGCAGCGTTGAAGTTATGGGACAGGCTTACGAGCAGTACTTC
j_gene: TRBJ1-1; abundance: .; v_gene: TRBV30; d_gene: .; CDR3aa: CAWSGHLNTEAFF; CDR3nt: TGTGCCTGGTCCGGACACTTGAACACTGAAGCTTTCTTT
j_gene: TRBJ2-7; abundance: .; v_gene: TRBV4-1; d_gene: TRBD2; CDR3aa: CASSPTSGRGEQYF; CDR3nt: TGCGCCAGCAGCCCAACTAGCGGGAGAGGCGAGCAGTACTTC
j_gene: TRBJ1-2; abundance: .; v_gene: TRBV29-1; d_gene: .; CDR3aa: CSVESGGYTF; CDR3nt: TGCAGCGTTGAAAGCGGTGGCTACACCTTC
j_gene: TRBJ2-7; abundance: .; v_gene: TRBV27; d_gene: TRBD1; CDR3aa: CASSPAGQAYEQYF; CDR3nt: TGTGCCAGCAGCCCAGCTGGACAGGCCTACGAGCAGTACTTC
j_gene: TRBJ2-7; abundance: .; v_gene: TRBV27; d_gene: TRBD1; CDR3aa: CASQGDAVEQYF; CDR3nt: TGTGCCAGCCAGGGGGATGCAGTCGAGCAGTACTTC
j_gene: TRBJ2-1; abundance: once; v_gene: TRBV25-1; d_gene: TRBD2; CDR3aa: CASTSTSGGDNEQFF; CDR3nt: TGTGCCAGCACCTCGACTAGCGGGGGGGATAATGAGCAGTTCTTC
j_gene: TRBJ1-4; abundance: .; v_gene: TRBV30; d_gene: .; CDR3aa: CAWSITGVVGLFF; CDR3nt: TGTGCCTGGAGCATAACCGGAGTTGTGGGACTGTTTTTT
j_gene: TRBJ2-7; abundance: .; v_gene: TRBV20-1; d_gene: .; CDR3aa: CSANRVGEQYF; CDR3nt: TGCAGTGCTAACAGGGTTGGGGAGCAGTACTTC
j_gene: TRBJ2-1; abundance: .; v_gene: TRBV30; d_gene: .; CDR3aa: CAENGGQGNNEQFF; CDR3nt: TGTGCTGAAAATGGGGGCCAAGGTAACAATGAGCAGTTCTTC
j_gene: TRBJ2-7; abundance: .; v_gene: TRBV25-1; d_gene: .; CDR3aa: CASSEGNSYEQYF; CDR3nt: TGTGCCAGCAGTGAAGGCAACTCCTACGAGCAGTACTTC
j_gene: TRBJ2-7; abundance: .; v_gene: TRBV7-9; d_gene: TRBD1; CDR3aa: CASSSRDRGNHEQYF; CDR3nt: TGTGCCAGCAGCTCCCGGGACAGGGGTAACCACGAGCAGTACTTC
j_gene: TRBJ1-1; abundance: .; v_gene: TRBV30; d_gene: .; CDR3aa: CAWSLQPSTEAFF; CDR3nt: TGTGCCTGGAGTCTACAGCCAAGCACTGAAGCTTTCTTT
j_gene: TRBJ1-5; abundance: .; v_gene: TRBV28; d_gene: .; CDR3aa: CASSLSGNQPQHF; CDR3nt: TGTGCCAGCAGTTTGTCAGGGAATCAGCCCCAGCATTTT
j_gene: TRBJ2-1; abundance: .; v_gene: TRBV7-9; d_gene: TRBD2; CDR3aa: CASSPTYVAGPYNEQFF; CDR3nt: TGTGCCAGCAGCCCCACGTACGTAGCGGGACCTTACAATGAGCAGTTCTTC
j_gene: TRBJ2-1; abundance: .; v_gene: TRBV7-2; d_gene: TRBD1; CDR3aa: CASSLRQGLSYNEQFF; CDR3nt: TGTGCCAGCAGCTTAAGACAGGGGCTCTCCTACAATGAGCAGTTCTTC
j_gene: TRBJ2-7; abundance: .; v_gene: TRBV19; d_gene: TRBD2; CDR3aa: CASSIEAPLERENSHYEQYF; CDR3nt: TGTGCCAGTAGTATAGAGGCCCCCTTGGAGCGGGAGAATTCCCACTACGAGCAGTACTTC
j_gene: TRBJ1-3; abundance: .; v_gene: TRBV30; d_gene: .; CDR3aa: CAWSEGGSGNTIYF; CDR3nt: TGTGCCTGGAGTGAGGGAGGCTCTGGAAACACCATATATTTT
j_gene: TRBJ1-1; abundance: .; v_gene: TRBV4-3; d_gene: .; CDR3aa: CASSHGVVNTEAFF; CDR3nt: TGCGCCAGCAGCCACGGGGTAGTGAACACTGAAGCTTTCTTT
j_gene: TRBJ1-1; abundance: .; v_gene: TRBV5-1; d_gene: .; CDR3aa: CASSLAVWAMDPTEAFF; CDR3nt: TGCGCCAGCAGCTTGGCCGTCTGGGCTATGGATCCCACTGAAGCTTTCTTT
j_gene: TRBJ2-7; abundance: .; v_gene: TRBV18; d_gene: .; CDR3aa: CASSPPLWTLYEQYF; CDR3nt: TGTGCCAGCTCACCACCCTTGTGGACTCTATACGAGCAGTACTTC
j_gene: TRBJ2-1; abundance: .; v_gene: TRBV19; d_gene: .; CDR3aa: CASSMRKTNEQFF; CDR3nt: TGTGCCAGTAGTATGAGGAAAACCAATGAGCAGTTCTTC
j_gene: TRBJ2-3; abundance: .; v_gene: TRBV4-3; d_gene: TRBD2; CDR3aa: CASSQDELAGGRADTQYF; CDR3nt: TGCGCCAGCAGCCAAGATGAACTAGCGGGAGGGAGGGCAGATACGCAGTATTTT
j_gene: TRBJ2-5; abundance: .; v_gene: TRBV5-4; d_gene: TRBD2; CDR3aa: CASSKGLAGQETQYF; CDR3nt: TGTGCCAGCAGCAAGGGACTAGCCGGCCAAGAGACCCAGTACTTC
j_gene: TRBJ1-3; abundance: .; v_gene: TRBV2; d_gene: .; CDR3aa: CATLPRDKTSLSGNTIYF; CDR3nt: TGTGCCACTCTACCCCGGGACAAGACCAGCCTCTCTGGAAACACCATATATTTT
j_gene: TRBJ2-6; abundance: .; v_gene: TRBV6-1; d_gene: .; CDR3aa: CASSGGRAGANVLTF; CDR3nt: TGTGCCAGCAGTGGTGGCAGGGCTGGGGCCAACGTCCTGACTTTC
j_gene: TRBJ1-2; abundance: .; v_gene: TRBV6-1; d_gene: .; CDR3aa: CASSGDQGLGYGYTF; CDR3nt: TGTGCCAGCAGTGGGGACCAGGGGCTGGGCTATGGCTACACCTTC
j_gene: TRBJ1-2; abundance: .; v_gene: TRBV7-7; d_gene: TRBD1; CDR3aa: CASSSGQGAIYGYTF; CDR3nt: TGTGCTAGCAGCTCGGGACAGGGGGCGATTTATGGCTACACCTTC
j_gene: TRBJ2-2; abundance: .; v_gene: TRBV29-1; d_gene: TRBD1; CDR3aa: CSVGQLNTGELFF; CDR3nt: TGCAGCGTGGGACAGCTGAACACCGGGGAGCTGTTTTTT
j_gene: TRBJ1-6; abundance: .; v_gene: TRBV7-2; d_gene: TRBD1; CDR3aa: CASSPLGQGYNSPLRF; CDR3nt: TGTGCCAGCAGCCCCCTGGGACAGGGATACAATTCACCCCTCCGCTTT
j_gene: TRBJ2-1; abundance: .; v_gene: TRBV9; d_gene: .; CDR3aa: CASSVEGLQDYEQFF; CDR3nt: TGTGCCAGCAGCGTAGAGGGACTCCAGGACTATGAGCAGTTCTTC
j_gene: TRBJ1-2; abundance: .; v_gene: TRBV28; d_gene: .; CDR3aa: CASSQGTYGYTF; CDR3nt: TGTGCCAGCAGTCAGGGTACCTATGGCTACACCTTC
j_gene: TRBJ1-1; abundance: .; v_gene: TRBV7-2; d_gene: .; CDR3aa: CASSQGQTGTEAFF; CDR3nt: TGTGCCAGCAGCCAGGGACAAACCGGCACTGAAGCTTTCTTT
j_gene: TRBJ2-4; abundance: .; v_gene: TRBV5-1; d_gene: .; CDR3aa: CASSQVGAQKNIQYF; CDR3nt: TGCGCCAGCAGCCAGGTGGGGGCTCAAAAAAACATTCAGTACTTC